These 10 T cell receptor beta chains were sequenced from one sample in a study of CXCR3-negative and CXCR3-positive naive CD8 T cells. UMI labels and 5' RACE were used to prepare the TRB cDNA libraries. TCRdb reprocessed the 5' RACE reads and reports one entry per CDR3 protein, with no DNA. In all, the sample yields 50,000 or so distinct CDR3 sequences. What these receptors recognize is not known. Study results and limitations: CXCR3-positive naive cells had more hydrophobic TRB CDR3s than CXCR3-negative naive cells.

The sample was naive CXCR3+ CD8+ T cells from blood. The subset here: CD45RO-CCR7+CD27+CD95- naive CD8+ T cells expressing CXCR3 (TNR3+). The receptors were sampled from a human donor in good health. Some clones in this sample may be carry-over from other donors' samples.

The V call is TRBV29-1, the J call TRBJ2-1; TCRdb reports TRBD2, a call that lacks DNA to check it against. Germline-derived CDR1 and CDR2 are SQVTM and ANQGSEA. CDR3 length: 16 amino acids. The chain's CDR3 is CSVPDVGGGGLNEQFF.

The chain recombines TRBV19 with TRBJ2-7; the TCRdb call, TRBD1, lacks DNA for checking. The germline V gene has CDR1 LNHDA and CDR2 SQIVND (reference sequence). The CDR3 contains 14 residues. CDR3 protein: CASSIVAGEYEQYF.

This sequence joins TRBV7-3 and TRBJ2-6. This CDR3 is 13 amino acids long. The V gene's germline CDR1 is SGHTA and CDR2 FQGTGA. This CDR3 reads CASRGSGANVLTF.

The gene calls are TRBV5-5 and TRBJ2-1; TCRdb reports TRBD1, a call that lacks DNA to check it against. Per germline, CDR1 SGHKS and CDR2 YYEKEE (reference sequence). The CDR3 sequence is 16 residues long. CDR3 amino acids: CASSFSGQGRHNEQFF.

V and J are TRBV7-9 and TRBJ2-3; TCRdb gives TRBD1 as the D gene, but with no DNA this cannot be confirmed. The germline gives CDR1 SEHNR, CDR2 FQNEAQ (reference sequence). The CDR3 spans 14 residues. This chain's CDR3 is CASSPWEQPDTQYF.

The chain recombines TRBV3-1 with TRBJ2-7; TCRdb calls TRBD1, which cannot be checked without DNA. Germline CDR1 LGHDT, CDR2 YNNKEL (reference sequence). The CDR3 has 16 residues. CDR3 amino acids: CASSQERPPNPYEQYF.

The chain joins TRBV29-1 to TRBJ1-1; TCRdb's D gene call, TRBD1, goes unchecked for lack of DNA. This CDR3 comprises 15 residues. From germline, CDR1 is SQVTM and CDR2 ANQGSEA. CDR3 residues: CSVGSDRGLNTEAFF.

The rearrangement joins TRBV7-9 to TRBJ1-2; TCRdb's assignment of TRBD1 cannot be checked, as there is no DNA. Germline values: CDR1 SEHNR, CDR2 FQNEAQ (reference sequence). The CDR3 consists of 13 residues. CDR3 sequence reads: CASSYGQAYGYTF.

The chain recombines TRBV20-1 with TRBJ2-7; TCRdb proposes TRBD1, but this gene call is untestable without DNA. The CDR3 has 14 amino acids. Germline V gives CDR1 DFQATT, CDR2 SNEGSKA (reference sequence). This chain's CDR3 is CSAPRDREPYEQYF.

The chain joins TRBV20-1 to TRBJ2-7; absent DNA, TCRdb's TRBD1 call cannot be checked. Germline lookup yields CDR1 DFQATT and CDR2 SNEGSKA (reference sequence). The CDR3 has 11 residues. The CDR3 spells CSASGPGGQYF.